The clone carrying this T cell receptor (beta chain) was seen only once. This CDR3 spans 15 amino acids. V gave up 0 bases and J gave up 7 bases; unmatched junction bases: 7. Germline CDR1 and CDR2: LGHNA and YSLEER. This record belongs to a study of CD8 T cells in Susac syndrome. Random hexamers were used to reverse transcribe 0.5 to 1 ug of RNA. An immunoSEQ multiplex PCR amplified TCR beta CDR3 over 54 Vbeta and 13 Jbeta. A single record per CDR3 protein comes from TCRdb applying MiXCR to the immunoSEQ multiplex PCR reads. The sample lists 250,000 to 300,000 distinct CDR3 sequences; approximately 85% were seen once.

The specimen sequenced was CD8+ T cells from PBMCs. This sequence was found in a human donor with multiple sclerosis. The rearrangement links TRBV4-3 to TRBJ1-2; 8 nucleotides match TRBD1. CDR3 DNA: TGCGCCAGCAGCCAAGATCGCCAGGGGGCCGGTGGCTACACCTTC. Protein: CASSQDRQGAGGYTF.